This entry features one T cell receptor beta chain sequence. Many counts were recorded for this clonotype. The clone's antigen remains unknown. No base qualities exist here, and no much larger clone lies one base off it. V and J lose 3 bases and 7 bases, and a span of 10 bases separates them. The CDR3, cysteine through phenylalanine, is 13 amino acids long. Solely the CDR3 DNA is kept, with 39 bases framed from the first base. Sequences WSHSY (CDR1) and SAAADI (CDR2) are obtained from the germline V gene. The treatment or condition label for this specimen denotes: allogeneic hematopoietic cell transplantation with graft depleted of TCRalphabeta T cells and CD19 B cells. Transplant recipients were children who received TCRalphabeta/CD19-depleted allogeneic hematopoietic cell grafts. The data derive from a study of T-cell reconstitution after alpha-beta-depleted transplantation in children (dated by TCRdb to the mid-2010s). In the study overall: The study quantitatively tracked T-cell immune reconstitution after TCRalphabeta/CD19-depleted allogeneic hematopoietic cell transplantation in children using TCR repertoire profiling. Overall study outcomes, separate from this receptor: In some patients, the high TCRbeta diversity seen at day 60 was put down to recipient T cells and intrathymic progenitors that had survived conditioning. Over the following months the frequencies of hyperexpanded clones went down, and after one year T-cell counts and TCRbeta diversity were mostly credited to newly produced T cells. The apparently early recovery of alphabetaT-cell counts about two months after transplant reportedly depended on only several hundred rapidly expanded clones that came from non-depleted graft cells.

The library came from PCR. TCRdb lists the instrument as Illumina HiSeq 2500. TCR library preparation used molecular barcoding, with unique molecular identifiers applied to normalize quantification of the TCRbeta repertoire. In-frame beta chains were kept once TCRdb had trimmed the public reads at Q25 with fastp and called clones with MiXCR. Rows are combined by CDR3 protein, so each entry shows the most common genes and DNA. In all, the sample holds approximately 240,000 distinct CDR3 sequences, and about 11% of those were seen once. Of the sample, roughly 27% is held by the ten largest clones. Rearrangement joined TRBV10-2 to TRBJ1-5; TRBD1 could be the D gene, as 6 bases match. The material was PBMCs, obtained before TCRalphabeta/CD19-depleted stem cell transplant. The clonotype originates from a child in the first two years of life with acute myeloid leukemia, due to receive a stem cell transplant. The CDR3 in this case is CASSEQGRQPQHF. The nucleotides read TGCGCCAGCAGTGAACAGGGACGCCAGCCCCAGCATTTT.